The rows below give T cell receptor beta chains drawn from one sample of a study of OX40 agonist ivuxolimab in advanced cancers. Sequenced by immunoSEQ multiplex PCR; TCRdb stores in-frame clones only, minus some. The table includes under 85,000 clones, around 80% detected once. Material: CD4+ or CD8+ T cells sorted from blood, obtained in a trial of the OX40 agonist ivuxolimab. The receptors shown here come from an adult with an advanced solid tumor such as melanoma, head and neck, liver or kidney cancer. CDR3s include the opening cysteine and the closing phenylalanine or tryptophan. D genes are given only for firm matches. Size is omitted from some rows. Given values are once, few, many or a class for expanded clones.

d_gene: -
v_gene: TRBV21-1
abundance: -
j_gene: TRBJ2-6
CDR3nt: TGTGCCAGCAGCCCCCGGGACACTTACCCTACTTTC
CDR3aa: CASSPRDTYPTF

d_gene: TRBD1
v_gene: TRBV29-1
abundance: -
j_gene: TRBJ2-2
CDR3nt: TGCAGCGTCCAGGAACAGGGGGGCACCGGGGAGCTGTTTTTT
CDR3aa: CSVQEQGGTGELFF

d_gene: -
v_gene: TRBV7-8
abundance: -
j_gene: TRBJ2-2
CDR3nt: TGTGCCAGCACCCTGAGAGGGGGCGGGGAGCTGTTTTTT
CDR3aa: CASTLRGGGELFF

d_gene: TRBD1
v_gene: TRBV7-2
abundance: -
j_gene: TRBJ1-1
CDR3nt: TGTGCCAGCAGCCTCCGACAGGGGGCTGGGACTGAAGCTTTCTTT
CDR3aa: CASSLRQGAGTEAFF

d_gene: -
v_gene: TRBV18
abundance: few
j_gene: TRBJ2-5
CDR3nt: TGTGCCAGCTCTCGGGGCAGATTAGAAGAGACCCAGTACTTC
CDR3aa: CASSRGRLEETQYF

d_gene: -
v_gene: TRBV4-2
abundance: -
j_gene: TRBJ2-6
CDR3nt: TGTGCCAGCAGCCAAGGGTTAGTCAACTCTGGGGCCAACGTCCTGACTTTC
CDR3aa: CASSQGLVNSGANVLTF

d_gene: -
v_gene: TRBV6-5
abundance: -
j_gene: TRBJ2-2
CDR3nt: TGTGCCAGCAGTTACTCAGAACAGGAGAACACCGGGGAGCTGTTTTTT
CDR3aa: CASSYSEQENTGELFF

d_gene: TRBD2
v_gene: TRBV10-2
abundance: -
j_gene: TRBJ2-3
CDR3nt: TGCGCCAGCAGCAGACTAGCTGGGACAGATACGCAGTATTTT
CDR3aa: CASSRLAGTDTQYF

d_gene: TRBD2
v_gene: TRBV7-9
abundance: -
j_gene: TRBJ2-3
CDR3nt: TGTGCCAGCAGCCCCGCCCGGGACGGGGGGACAGATACGCAGTATTTT
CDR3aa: CASSPARDGGTDTQYF

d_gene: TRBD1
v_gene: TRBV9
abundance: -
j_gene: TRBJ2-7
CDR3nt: TGTGCCAGCAGCGCCCGGACAGGGGGCTACGAGCAGTACTTC
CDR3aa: CASSARTGGYEQYF

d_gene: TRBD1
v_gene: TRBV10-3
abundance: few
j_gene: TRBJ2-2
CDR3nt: TGTGCCATCAGACGACAGGGGGCGACCGGGGAGCTGTTTTTT
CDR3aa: CAIRRQGATGELFF

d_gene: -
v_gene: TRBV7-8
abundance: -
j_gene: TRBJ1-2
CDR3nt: TGTGCCAGCAGCTTGTCAGGGGCCTATGGCTACACCTTC
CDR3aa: CASSLSGAYGYTF

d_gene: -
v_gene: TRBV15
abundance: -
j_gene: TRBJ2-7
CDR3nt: TGTGCCACCAGCAGTCGGGACGGAGGGATAGGATGGCAGTACTTC
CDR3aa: CATSSRDGGIGWQYF

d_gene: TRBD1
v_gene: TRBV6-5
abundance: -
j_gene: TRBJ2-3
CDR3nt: TGTGCCAGCAGGGAGGGACAGGGAGGAAGAGATACGCAGTATTTT
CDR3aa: CASREGQGGRDTQYF

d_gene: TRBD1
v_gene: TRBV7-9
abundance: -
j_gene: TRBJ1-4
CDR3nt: TGTGCCAGCAGCGTCGGACAGGGTTGGGAAAAACTGTTTTTT
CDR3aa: CASSVGQGWEKLFF

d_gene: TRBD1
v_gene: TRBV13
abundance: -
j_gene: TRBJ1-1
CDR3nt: TGTGCCAGCAGCCCTCGGACAGGGGAAGGTACTGAAGCTTTCTTT
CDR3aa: CASSPRTGEGTEAFF

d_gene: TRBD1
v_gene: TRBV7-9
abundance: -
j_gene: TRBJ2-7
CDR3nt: TGTGCCAGCAGACACAAGACCGGGACAGTTTTCTACGAGCAGTACTTC
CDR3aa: CASRHKTGTVFYEQYF

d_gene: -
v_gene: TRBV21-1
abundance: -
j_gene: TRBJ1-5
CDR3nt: TGTGCCAGCAGCCAGGGGGGCAATCAGCCCCAGCATTTT
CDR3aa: CASSQGGNQPQHF

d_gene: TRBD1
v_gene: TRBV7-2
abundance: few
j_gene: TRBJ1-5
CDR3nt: TGTGCCAGCAGCTCGTGGACAGGGAATCAGCCCCAGCATTTT
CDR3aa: CASSSWTGNQPQHF

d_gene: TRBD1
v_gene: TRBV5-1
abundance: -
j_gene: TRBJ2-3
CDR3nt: TGCGCCAGCAGCTTACAGGGGCCCCCCGGGTCAGATACGCAGTATTTT
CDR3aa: CASSLQGPPGSDTQYF

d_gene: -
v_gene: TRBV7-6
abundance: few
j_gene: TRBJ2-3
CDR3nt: TGTGCCAGCAGCTTAGGCGTCGGGTCAGATACGCAGTATTTT
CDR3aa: CASSLGVGSDTQYF

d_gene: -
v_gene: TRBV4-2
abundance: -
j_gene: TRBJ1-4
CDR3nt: TGTGCCAGCAGCCAAGATGGGACGAAACTCGAAAAACTGTTTTTT
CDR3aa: CASSQDGTKLEKLFF

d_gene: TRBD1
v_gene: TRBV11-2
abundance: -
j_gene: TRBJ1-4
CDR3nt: TGTGCCAGCAGCTCAGGGGGGCGTGAAAAACTGTTTTTT
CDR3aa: CASSSGGREKLFF

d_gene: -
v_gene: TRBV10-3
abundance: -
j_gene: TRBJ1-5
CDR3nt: TGTGCCACCCGGACTGTAGATCAGCCCCAGCATTTT
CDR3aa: CATRTVDQPQHF

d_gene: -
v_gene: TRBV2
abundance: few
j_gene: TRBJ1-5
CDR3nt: TGTGCCAGCAGTGGGCAGTCCTCATGGCAGCCCCAGCATTTT
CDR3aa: CASSGQSSWQPQHF

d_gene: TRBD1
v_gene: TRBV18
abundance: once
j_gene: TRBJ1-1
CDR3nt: TGTGCCAGCTCACTGGGACAGGACATGAACACTGAAGCTTTCTTT
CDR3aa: CASSLGQDMNTEAFF

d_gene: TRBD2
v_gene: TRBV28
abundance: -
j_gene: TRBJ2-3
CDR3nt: TGTGCCAGCGGGTGGGTAGCGGGAACCACAGATACGCAGTATTTT
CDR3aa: CASGWVAGTTDTQYF

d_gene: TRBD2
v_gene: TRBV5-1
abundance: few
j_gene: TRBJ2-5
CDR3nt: TGCGCCAGCAGCTTGTCTAGCGGGCAAGAGACCCAGTACTTC
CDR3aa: CASSLSSGQETQYF

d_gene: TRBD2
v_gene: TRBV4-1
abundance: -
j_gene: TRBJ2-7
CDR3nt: TGCGCCAGCAGCCTGGGACTAGCGGGATATATCTACGAGCAGTACTTC
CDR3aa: CASSLGLAGYIYEQYF

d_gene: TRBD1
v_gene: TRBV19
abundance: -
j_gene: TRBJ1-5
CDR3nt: TGTGCCAGTAGAGACCGGGACAGGGTTCAGCCCCAGCATTTT
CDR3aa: CASRDRDRVQPQHF

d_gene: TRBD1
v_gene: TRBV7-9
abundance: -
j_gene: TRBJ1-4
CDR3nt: TGTGCCAGCAGCTTTGGACAGGGAGAAGAAAAACTGTTTTTT
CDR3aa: CASSFGQGEEKLFF

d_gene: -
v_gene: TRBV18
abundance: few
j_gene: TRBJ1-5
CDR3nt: TGTGCCAGCTCACCGGGGCAGATCTATAGCAATCAGCCCCAGCATTTT
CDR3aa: CASSPGQIYSNQPQHF

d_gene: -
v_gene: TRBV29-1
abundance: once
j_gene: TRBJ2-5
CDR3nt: TGCAGCGCGCGCGACTCGCAGACCCAGTACTTC
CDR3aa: CSARDSQTQYF

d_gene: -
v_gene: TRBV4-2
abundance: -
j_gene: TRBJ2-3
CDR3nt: TGTGCCAGCAGCCCGGGATTCCAAGGCACAGATACGCAGTATTTT
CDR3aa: CASSPGFQGTDTQYF

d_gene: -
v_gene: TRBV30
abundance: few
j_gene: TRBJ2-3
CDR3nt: TGTGCCTGGAACGCAGACTTCACAGATACGCAGTATTTT
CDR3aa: CAWNADFTDTQYF

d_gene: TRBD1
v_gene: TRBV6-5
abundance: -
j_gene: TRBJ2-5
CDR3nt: TGTGCCAGCAGTGTCTCGGGACAGGGAGAGACCCAGTACTTC
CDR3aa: CASSVSGQGETQYF

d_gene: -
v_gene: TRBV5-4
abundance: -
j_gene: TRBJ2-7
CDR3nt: TGTGCCAGCAGTTCGACTGGGGCCCCCTACGAGCAGTACTTC
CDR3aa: CASSSTGAPYEQYF

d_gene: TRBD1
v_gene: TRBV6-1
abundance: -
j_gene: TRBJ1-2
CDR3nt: TGTGCCAGCAGTGACAGGGGGGTCTATGGCTACACCTTC
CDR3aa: CASSDRGVYGYTF

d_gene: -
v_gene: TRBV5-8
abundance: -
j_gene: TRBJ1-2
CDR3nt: TGTGCCAGCAGCTTGGATTGGGGAGCTAACTATGGCTACACCTTC
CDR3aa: CASSLDWGANYGYTF

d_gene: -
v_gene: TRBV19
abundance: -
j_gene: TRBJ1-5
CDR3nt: TGTGCCAGTAGTCTGGGGGCCTATAGCAATCAGCCCCAGCATTTT
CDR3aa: CASSLGAYSNQPQHF

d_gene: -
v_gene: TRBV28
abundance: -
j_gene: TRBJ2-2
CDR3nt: TGTGCCAGCAGTTACCCCATGAACACCGGGGAGCTGTTTTTT
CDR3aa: CASSYPMNTGELFF

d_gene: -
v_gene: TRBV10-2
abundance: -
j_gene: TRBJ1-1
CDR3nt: TGCGCCAGCAAGGACATGAACACTGAAGCTTTCTTT
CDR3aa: CASKDMNTEAFF

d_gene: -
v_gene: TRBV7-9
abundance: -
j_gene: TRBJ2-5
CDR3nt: TGTGCCAGCAGCTGGTACCAAGAGACCCAGTACTTC
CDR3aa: CASSWYQETQYF

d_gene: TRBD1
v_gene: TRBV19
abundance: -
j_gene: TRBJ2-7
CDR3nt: TGTGCCAGCACCGAGAGGACAGGGTACATCGGCGAGCAGTACTTC
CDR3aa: CASTERTGYIGEQYF

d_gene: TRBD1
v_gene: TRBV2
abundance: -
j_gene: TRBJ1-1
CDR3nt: TGTGCCAGCTTGCGGGACAGGGGGCAGAACCATGCTTTCTTT
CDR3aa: CASLRDRGQNHAFF